Reported below is one T cell receptor beta chain. Its matching antigen is unknown. The CDR3 loop spans 15 amino acids. Germline CDR1 reads MNHEY; CDR2 reads SVGAGI. The J segment lost 7 bases and the V segment lost 3 bases, leaving 6 bases of the junction unmatched. Use of 60 Vbeta and 13 Jbeta primers characterized the PCR. Generated by immunoSEQ multiplex PCR, the TCRdb table keeps only in-frame clones and is missing some. The data show 50,000 or so clones, around 50% seen once. This specimen belongs to a study of cytomegalovirus exposure and HLA in healthy donors. Whole-study results and caveats: The dataset shows that most TCR sequences were rare, while some public TCRs occurred in many donors.

This clonotype originated in a human donor in good health. Source material: PBMCs. The chain links TRBV6-5 to TRBJ2-3, with TRBD2 matching 11 bases. The CDR3 is CASSYYSGGANTQYF. DNA for the CDR3: TGTGCCAGCAGTTATTATAGCGGGGGGGCGAATACGCAGTATTTT.